These T cell receptor beta chains were read from a single sample in a study of response to subunit inactivated influenza vaccine. TCRdb analysed the RT-PCR reads with MiXCR anew, one entry per CDR3 protein. The sample carries approximately 500,000 distinct CDR3 sequences, 10% to 15% recorded once. The sample consisted of PBMCs from blood, taken roughly 48 days after vaccination. The receptors were gathered from a man between 45 and 60 years old who received an inactivated influenza vaccine. Both conserved end residues are part of each CDR3. D genes are given only for firm matches. Clone size is shown for a subset of rows, as once, few, many or a class of expanded clone.

J gene: TRBJ2-4; clone size: few; D gene: TRBD2; V gene: TRBV5-1; CDR3 protein: CASRGEGLLAKNIQYF; CDR3 DNA: TGCGCCAGCCGGGGCGAGGGACTACTAGCCAAAAACATTCAGTACTTC
J gene: TRBJ2-2; clone size: .; D gene: TRBD1; V gene: TRBV11-2; CDR3 protein: CASSFLTGGTGELFF; CDR3 DNA: TGTGCCAGCAGCTTCTTAACAGGGGGAACCGGGGAGCTGTTTTTT
J gene: TRBJ2-7; clone size: few; D gene: .; V gene: TRBV20-1; CDR3 protein: CSARPLDRRYEQYF; CDR3 DNA: TGCAGTGCTAGACCCTTAGACAGGCGCTACGAGCAGTACTTC
J gene: TRBJ2-3; clone size: .; D gene: .; V gene: TRBV5-1; CDR3 protein: CASTRGSRSTDTQYF; CDR3 DNA: TGCGCCAGCACCCGGGGGTCACGTAGCACAGATACGCAGTATTTT
J gene: TRBJ2-7; clone size: few; D gene: .; V gene: TRBV29-1; CDR3 protein: CSVGQKPYEQYF; CDR3 DNA: TGCAGCGTTGGGCAGAAACCCTACGAGCAGTACTTC
J gene: TRBJ2-7; clone size: .; D gene: .; V gene: TRBV5-5; CDR3 protein: CASSFRTVSYEQYF; CDR3 DNA: TGTGCCAGCAGCTTTAGGACAGTCTCCTACGAGCAGTACTTC
J gene: TRBJ2-2; clone size: .; D gene: TRBD1; V gene: TRBV2; CDR3 protein: CASSESGQGIAGELFF; CDR3 DNA: TGTGCCAGCAGTGAATCTGGACAGGGGATCGCCGGGGAGCTGTTTTTT
J gene: TRBJ1-2; clone size: few; D gene: TRBD1; V gene: TRBV24-1; CDR3 protein: CATSDPPGQGASGYTF; CDR3 DNA: TGTGCCACCAGTGATCCGCCGGGACAGGGGGCAAGTGGCTACACCTTC
J gene: TRBJ2-1; clone size: few; D gene: TRBD1; V gene: TRBV11-2; CDR3 protein: CASSLRGTGDLHDEQFF; CDR3 DNA: TGTGCCAGCAGCTTACGAGGGACAGGGGATTTGCACGATGAGCAGTTCTTC
J gene: TRBJ2-3; clone size: few; D gene: TRBD2; V gene: TRBV5-6; CDR3 protein: CASSWRASGDTDTQYF; CDR3 DNA: TGTGCCAGCAGCTGGAGGGCTAGCGGGGACACAGATACGCAGTATTTT
J gene: TRBJ2-1; clone size: .; D gene: TRBD1; V gene: TRBV7-9; CDR3 protein: CASSSGQVPNEQFF; CDR3 DNA: TGTGCCAGCAGCTCGGGACAGGTTCCCAATGAGCAGTTCTTC
J gene: TRBJ2-3; clone size: .; D gene: .; V gene: TRBV7-9; CDR3 protein: CASSLGEAGTDTQYF; CDR3 DNA: TGTGCCAGCAGCTTAGGTGAGGCAGGCACAGATACGCAGTATTTT
J gene: TRBJ2-1; clone size: few; D gene: TRBD1; V gene: TRBV10-3; CDR3 protein: CAIRPTGQYNEQFF; CDR3 DNA: TGTGCCATCAGGCCCACGGGACAGTACAATGAGCAGTTCTTC
J gene: TRBJ1-2; clone size: .; D gene: .; V gene: TRBV29-1; CDR3 protein: CSAGTQHGYTF; CDR3 DNA: TGCAGCGCCGGGACACAGCATGGCTACACCTTC
J gene: TRBJ2-1; clone size: few; D gene: TRBD2; V gene: TRBV28; CDR3 protein: CASSPAGGGRGYNEQFF; CDR3 DNA: TGTGCCAGCAGTCCAGCCGGGGGCGGGAGGGGCTACAATGAGCAGTTCTTC
J gene: TRBJ2-2; clone size: few; D gene: .; V gene: TRBV7-2; CDR3 protein: CASSLARTLNTGELFF; CDR3 DNA: TGTGCCAGCAGCTTAGCGAGGACACTAAACACCGGGGAGCTGTTTTTT
J gene: TRBJ2-5; clone size: few; D gene: TRBD1; V gene: TRBV15; CDR3 protein: CATSREQGFAETQYF; CDR3 DNA: TGTGCCACCAGCAGAGAACAGGGGTTTGCGGAGACCCAGTACTTC
J gene: TRBJ2-7; clone size: .; D gene: TRBD2; V gene: TRBV7-2; CDR3 protein: CASSLEGTSLYEQYF; CDR3 DNA: TGTGCCAGCAGCTTAGAAGGGACTAGCCTATACGAGCAGTACTTC
J gene: TRBJ2-7; clone size: few; D gene: .; V gene: TRBV20-1; CDR3 protein: CSAAPIEHSYEQYF; CDR3 DNA: TGCAGTGCGGCCCCAATCGAGCATTCCTACGAGCAGTACTTC
J gene: TRBJ2-3; clone size: .; D gene: TRBD2; V gene: TRBV10-3; CDR3 protein: CAISASGGPGDTQYF; CDR3 DNA: TGTGCCATCAGTGCTAGCGGGGGGCCGGGAGATACGCAGTATTTT
J gene: TRBJ2-6; clone size: few; D gene: TRBD2; V gene: TRBV20-1; CDR3 protein: CSARDYRLAGAGANVLTF; CDR3 DNA: TGCAGTGCTAGAGATTACAGACTAGCGGGAGCTGGGGCCAACGTCCTGACTTTC
J gene: TRBJ2-1; clone size: few; D gene: .; V gene: TRBV5-1; CDR3 protein: CASSFAFENEQFF; CDR3 DNA: TGCGCCAGCAGCTTCGCTTTCGAGAATGAGCAGTTCTTC
J gene: TRBJ2-1; clone size: .; D gene: .; V gene: TRBV7-9; CDR3 protein: CASSLRGVKNEQFF; CDR3 DNA: TGTGCCAGCAGCTTGAGGGGGGTAAAAAATGAGCAGTTCTTC
J gene: TRBJ2-1; clone size: few; D gene: .; V gene: TRBV6-5; CDR3 protein: CASSYRGTPSAEQFF; CDR3 DNA: TGTGCCAGCAGTTATCGGGGGACCCCCAGTGCTGAGCAGTTCTTC
J gene: TRBJ1-5; clone size: few; D gene: TRBD1; V gene: TRBV12-5; CDR3 protein: CASGLHIQGSLYQPQHF; CDR3 DNA: TGTGCTAGTGGTTTGCATATACAGGGGAGCCTCTATCAGCCCCAGCATTTT
J gene: TRBJ2-7; clone size: .; D gene: TRBD2; V gene: TRBV29-1; CDR3 protein: CSVEGTSELPSEQYF; CDR3 DNA: TGCAGCGTTGAAGGGACTAGCGAATTACCTAGTGAGCAGTACTTC
J gene: TRBJ2-5; clone size: many; D gene: .; V gene: TRBV14; CDR3 protein: CASSQDRPTQYF; CDR3 DNA: TGTGCCAGCAGCCAAGATAGGCCGACCCAGTACTTC
J gene: TRBJ1-2; clone size: .; D gene: TRBD1; V gene: TRBV12-3/TRBV12-4; CDR3 protein: CASSLMKGAQGYTF; CDR3 DNA: TGTGCCAGCAGTTTAATGAAGGGGGCGCAGGGCTACACCTTC
J gene: TRBJ2-7; clone size: few; D gene: TRBD1; V gene: TRBV24-1; CDR3 protein: CASDGTAGSYEQYF; CDR3 DNA: TGTGCCAGTGATGGGACAGCCGGGTCCTACGAGCAGTACTTC
J gene: TRBJ2-7; clone size: many; D gene: TRBD1; V gene: TRBV20-1; CDR3 protein: CSAYKNRGSRHEQYF; CDR3 DNA: TGCAGTGCCTATAAAAACAGGGGGTCAAGGCACGAGCAGTACTTC
J gene: TRBJ2-2; clone size: many; D gene: .; V gene: TRBV12-3/TRBV12-4; CDR3 protein: CASSFRRVGTGELFF; CDR3 DNA: TGTGCCAGCAGTTTCCGCAGGGTAGGCACCGGGGAGCTGTTTTTT
J gene: TRBJ2-1; clone size: many; D gene: TRBD1; V gene: TRBV12-3/TRBV12-4; CDR3 protein: CASRAGTGTYNEQFF; CDR3 DNA: TGTGCCAGCAGAGCCGGGACAGGGACCTACAATGAGCAGTTCTTC
J gene: TRBJ2-3; clone size: many; D gene: .; V gene: TRBV9; CDR3 protein: CASSVDPTPGGTSTDTQYF; CDR3 DNA: TGTGCCAGCAGCGTAGACCCCACTCCTGGGGGGACTAGCACAGATACGCAGTATTTT
J gene: TRBJ2-2; clone size: few; D gene: TRBD2; V gene: TRBV10-3; CDR3 protein: CATAPSGANTGELFF; CDR3 DNA: TGTGCCACCGCCCCTAGCGGGGCGAACACCGGGGAGCTGTTTTTT
J gene: TRBJ2-2; clone size: .; D gene: .; V gene: TRBV20-1; CDR3 protein: CSARASEGTGELFF; CDR3 DNA: TGCAGTGCTAGAGCCAGCGAGGGCACCGGGGAGCTGTTTTTT
J gene: TRBJ2-3; clone size: few; D gene: .; V gene: TRBV24-1; CDR3 protein: CATSDLNGDTQYF; CDR3 DNA: TGTGCCACCAGTGATTTAAACGGGGATACGCAGTATTTT
J gene: TRBJ1-2; clone size: few; D gene: .; V gene: TRBV25-1; CDR3 protein: CASSAYYGYTF; CDR3 DNA: TGTGCCAGCAGTGCATACTATGGCTACACCTTC
J gene: TRBJ2-3; clone size: .; D gene: TRBD2; V gene: TRBV20-1; CDR3 protein: CSAKRGADTQYF; CDR3 DNA: TGCAGTGCTAAGCGGGGCGCAGATACGCAGTATTTT
J gene: TRBJ2-7; clone size: .; D gene: .; V gene: TRBV7-9; CDR3 protein: CASSPREPTYEQYF; CDR3 DNA: TGTGCCAGCAGCCCCCGGGAGCCAACCTACGAGCAGTACTTC
J gene: TRBJ2-7; clone size: few; D gene: TRBD2; V gene: TRBV5-1; CDR3 protein: CASIPGGGGVYEQYF; CDR3 DNA: TGCGCCAGCATCCCAGGTGGCGGGGGAGTCTACGAGCAGTACTTC
J gene: TRBJ1-5; clone size: many; D gene: .; V gene: TRBV12-3/TRBV12-4; CDR3 protein: CASRQGPQPQHF; CDR3 DNA: TGTGCCAGCAGGCAGGGGCCTCAGCCCCAGCATTTT
J gene: TRBJ2-1; clone size: .; D gene: .; V gene: TRBV7-3; CDR3 protein: CASREARDRTYNEQFF; CDR3 DNA: TGTGCCAGCAGGGAGGCCCGGGACCGGACCTACAATGAGCAGTTCTTC
J gene: TRBJ2-3; clone size: few; D gene: .; V gene: TRBV7-2; CDR3 protein: CASSSDPPTDTQYF; CDR3 DNA: TGTGCCAGCAGCTCAGACCCCCCCACAGATACGCAGTATTTT
J gene: TRBJ2-5; clone size: .; D gene: TRBD1; V gene: TRBV28; CDR3 protein: CASSNPDRVGSQYF; CDR3 DNA: TGTGCCAGCAGCAACCCGGACAGGGTGGGGTCCCAGTACTTC